Below are 14 T cell receptor beta chains sequenced from a single sample in a study of shared clonotypes between healthy human individuals. Some clones are missing from TCRdb's copy, which holds only in-frame ones; the method was immunoSEQ multiplex PCR. This sample has about 510,000 clones; 79% occur once, and the top ten carry 13%. The sample was PBMCs. The receptors originated from a woman aged 35 to 49 in good health. Some clones in this sample may be carry-over from other donors' samples.

J is TRBJ2-7 and V is TRBV29-1, with 10 bases matching TRBD1. The length of the CDR3 is 15 residues. V trimming: 3 bases; J trimming: 4 bases; junction bases outside the gene matches: 9. Germline CDR1 reads SQVTM; CDR2 reads ANQGSEA. In nucleotides, the CDR3 is TGCAGCGTTGATAGTGGGACAGGGGCTGGGTACGAGCAGTACTTC. Translated, it gives CSVDSGTGAGYEQYF.

This clone was detected only once. The chain is built from TRBV5-6 and TRBJ2-5; 7 nucleotides match TRBD1. J was trimmed by 5 bases and V by 0 bases; bases with no gene match: 7. CDR3 length equals 15 residues. CDR1 and CDR2 from the germline V gene are SGHDT and YYEEEE. CDR3 DNA sequence: TGTGCCAGCAGCTTGGGCCAGGGGGTTTGGGAGACCCAGTACTTC. Its translation: CASSLGQGVWETQYF.

V usage is TRBV4-2 and J usage is TRBJ2-2; D not resolved. Germline lookup yields CDR1 LGHNA and CDR2 YNFKEQ. Trimming left V 1 base short and J 0 bases short, with 15 bases between. The CDR3 runs 18 residues. The chain's CDR3 is CASSQAATPASNTGELFF. The CDR3 coding sequence is TGTGCCAGCAGCCAAGCCGCAACCCCAGCGTCGAACACCGGGGAGCTGTTTTTT.

The V gene is TRBV7-2, the J gene TRBJ1-5; D is unresolved. Germline V CDR1 and CDR2: SGHTA, FQGNSA. The V gene lost 2 bases and the J gene lost 4 bases, with 9 bases spanning the gap. The CDR3 extends over 14 amino acids. The CDR3 DNA sequence: TGTGCCAGCAGCTTAAGCCAGAATAATCAGCCCCAGCATTTT. Translating it yields CASSLSQNNQPQHF.

The J gene is TRBJ2-7, the V gene TRBV15, with a tentative D call TRBD1 (6 bases). V lost 5 bases and J 2 bases, leaving 16 bases between the germline ends. The CDR3 length is 15 residues. Per the germline V gene, CDR1 is LNHNV and CDR2 is YYDKDF (reference sequence). The CDR3 spells CATSSAGDPTYEQYF. The CDR3 region has the DNA TGTGCCACCAGCTCCGCAGGGGATCCGACCTACGAGCAGTACTTC.

This chain links TRBV2 with TRBJ1-5; D remains unclear. Looked up from germline, CDR1 is SNHLY and CDR2 is FYNNEI. The CDR3 covers 14 residues. V was pared by 6 bases and J by 3 bases, with 12 bases between. The CDR3 loop reads CASSTQRNNQPQHF. The CDR3 DNA reads TGTGCCAGCAGCACACAGCGAAACAATCAGCCCCAGCATTTT. The variable domain in full, completed from reference TRBV2 and TRBJ1-5, reads EPEVTQTPSHQVTQMGQEVILRCVPISNHLYFYWYRQILGQKVEFLVSFYNNEISEKSEIFDDQFSVERPDGSNFTLKIRSTKLEDSAMYFCASSTQRNNQPQHFGDGTRLSIL.

This clone was counted a few times. This chain joins TRBV4-2 and TRBJ2-2, with TRBD2 identical over 7 bases. CDR1 is LGHNA and CDR2 is YNFKEQ in the germline V gene. After removal of 6 bases from V and 3 bases from J, the junction contained 7 bases not matched to a gene. The CDR3 has 15 residues. The CDR3 bases are TGTGCCAGCAGGGTGGCGGGAGAGGACACCGGGGAGCTGTTTTTT. Amino acid sequence: CASRVAGEDTGELFF.

This chain uses TRBV30 with TRBJ1-1; D not certain. Germline loops: CDR1 GTSNPN, CDR2 SVGIG (reference sequence). The CDR3 totals 13 residues. The ends were cut back, 4 bases at V and 3 bases at J, with 12 bases in the middle. The CDR3, as DNA: TGTGCCTGGATCAGGAGGGTGGACACTGAAGCTTTCTTT. It codes for CAWIRRVDTEAFF.

Worth noting for this clone: Other DNA sequences from this sample encode an identical CDR3 as well. The chain carries TRBV9 and TRBJ1-2; TRBD1 is a possible D gene (5 bases). V gave up 3 bases and J gave up 5 bases, with 8 bases separating them. CDR3 length: 12 residues. The germline V gene encodes CDR1 SGDLS and CDR2 YYNGEE. For the CDR3, the DNA is TGTGCCAGCAGCGCGGGGGAATATGGCTACACCTTC. Translation gives CASSAGEYGYTF.

V and J are TRBV18 and TRBJ2-7; tentatively, D is TRBD2 (5 bases). Germline assignment: CDR1 KGHSH and CDR2 LQKENI. The CDR3 extends over 16 amino acids. Trimming removed 3 bases at V and 9 bases at J, with 24 bases between. The CDR3 region has the DNA TGTGCCAGCTCACCCTCACAGAGGGCGGTTTACGAGCGGCAGTACTTC. The encoded protein is CASSPSQRAVYERQYF.

Ten or more counts support this clone. The chain employs TRBV5-6 and TRBJ1-1; 9 positions agree with TRBD1. Looked up from germline, CDR1 is SGHDT and CDR2 is YYEEEE. The V gene end was trimmed by 2 bases and the J gene end by 5 bases; junction bases not matched to a gene: 7. This CDR3 region has 15 residues. This chain's CDR3 is CASSLLQGAGTEAFF. In DNA form, the CDR3 reads TGTGCCAGCAGCTTATTACAGGGGGCTGGGACTGAAGCTTTCTTT.

The rearrangement uses TRBV27 and TRBJ1-4; D gene unclear. From germline, CDR1 is MNHEY and CDR2 SMNVEV (reference sequence). V gave up 4 bases and J gave up 3 bases, with 15 bases separating them. This CDR3 has 16 amino acids. In nucleotides, the CDR3 is TGTGCCAGCAGTTCGTACCCGACAAGCTCTAATGAAAAACTGTTTTTT. Protein: CASSSYPTSSNEKLFF. Variable domain in full (rest from reference TRBV27 and TRBJ1-4): EAQVTQNPRYLITVTGKKLTVTCSQNMNHEYMSWYRQDPGLGLRQIYYSMNVEVTDKGDVPEGYKVSRKEKRNFPLILESPSPNQTSLYFCASSSYPTSSNEKLFFGSGTQLSVL.

CDR3 coding DNA: TGCGCCAGCAGCGATAGCGGGAGGACTGGCGAGCAGTACTTC. Its translation: CASSDSGRTGEQYF. The chain employs TRBV10-2 and TRBJ2-7, with TRBD2 identical over 10 bases. Trimming took 6 bases from V and 6 from J; bases not matched to a gene: 8. The CDR3 is 14 amino acids. Germline CDR1 WSHSY, CDR2 SAAADI.

CDR3 protein: CASSLGRGGNEQFF. CDR3 sequence (DNA): TGCGCCAGCAGTCTCGGTAGGGGAGGGAATGAGCAGTTCTTC. The rearrangement links TRBV10-1 to TRBJ2-1, with TRBD2 identical over 7 bases. Germline values: CDR1 WNHNN, CDR2 SYGVQD (reference sequence). The J segment lost 7 bases and the V segment lost 5 bases, leaving 8 bases of the junction unmatched. There are 14 residues in the CDR3.